This T cell receptor (beta chain) comes out of a study of identical twins. Broader study findings: Twins shared out-of-frame alpha sequences with excess low generation probability. The study found that models underestimated out-of-frame TCR alpha sharing in monozygotic twins.

TCRdb called the 5' RACE reads again in MiXCR, with one record for every CDR3 protein. Among about 250,000 distinct CDR3 sequences listed, roughly an eighth were seen once. CDR1 is SGHAT and CDR2 is FQNNGV in the germline V gene. V trimming: 3 bases; J trimming: 4 bases; junction bases outside the gene matches: 5. CDR3 length: 14 residues. In the case of this clonotype: Its antigen is currently unknown.

The source of this sequence is a woman under 30 in good health. The sequenced sample consisted of memory (CD45RO+) T cells sorted from blood. V gene TRBV11-2 combines with J gene TRBJ2-5, with TRBD1 matching 7 bases. The CDR3 coding sequence is TGTGCCAGCAGCTTCACACAGGGGTCAGAGACCCAGTACTTC. This encodes CASSFTQGSETQYF. The whole variable domain, filled in from reference TRBV11-2 and TRBJ2-5, reads EAGVAQSPRYKIIEKRQSVAFWCNPISGHATLYWYQQILGQGPKLLIQFQNNGVVDDSQLPKDRFSAERLKGVDSTLKIQPAKLEDSAVYLCASSFTQGSETQYFGPGTRLLVL.